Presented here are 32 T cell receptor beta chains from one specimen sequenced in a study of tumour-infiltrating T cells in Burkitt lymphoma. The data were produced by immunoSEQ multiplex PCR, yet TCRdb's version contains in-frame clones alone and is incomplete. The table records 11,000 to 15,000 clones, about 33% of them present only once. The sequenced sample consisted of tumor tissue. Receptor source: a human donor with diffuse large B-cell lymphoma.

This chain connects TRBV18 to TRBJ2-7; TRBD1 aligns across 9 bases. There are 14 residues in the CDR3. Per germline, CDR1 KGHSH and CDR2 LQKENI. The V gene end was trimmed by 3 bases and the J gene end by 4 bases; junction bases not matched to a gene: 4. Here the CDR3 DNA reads TGTGCCAGCTCACCGGGGACAGGGAGTTACGAGCAGTACTTC. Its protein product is CASSPGTGSYEQYF.

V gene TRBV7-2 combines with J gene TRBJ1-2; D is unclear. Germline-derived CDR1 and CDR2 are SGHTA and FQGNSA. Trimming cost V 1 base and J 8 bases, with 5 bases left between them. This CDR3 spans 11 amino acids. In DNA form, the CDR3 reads TGTGCCAGCAGCTTAGGGCAGGGCTACACCTTC. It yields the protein CASSLGQGYTF.

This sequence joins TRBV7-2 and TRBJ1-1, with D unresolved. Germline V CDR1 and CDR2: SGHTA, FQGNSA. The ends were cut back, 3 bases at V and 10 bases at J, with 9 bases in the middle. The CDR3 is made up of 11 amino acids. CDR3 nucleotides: TGTGCCAGCAGCTTCTTACAAGGAGCTTTCTTT. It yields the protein CASSFLQGAFF.

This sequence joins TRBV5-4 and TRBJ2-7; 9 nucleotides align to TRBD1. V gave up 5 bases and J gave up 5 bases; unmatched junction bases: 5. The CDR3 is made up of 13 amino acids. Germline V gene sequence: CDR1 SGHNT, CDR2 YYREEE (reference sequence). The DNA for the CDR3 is TGTGCCAGCAGTTCCACAGGGGGCCACGAGCAGTACTTC. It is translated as CASSSTGGHEQYF.

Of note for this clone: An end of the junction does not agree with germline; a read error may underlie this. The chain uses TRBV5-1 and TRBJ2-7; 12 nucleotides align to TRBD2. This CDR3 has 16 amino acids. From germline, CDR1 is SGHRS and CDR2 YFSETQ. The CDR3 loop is CASSLGRTSGILEQYF. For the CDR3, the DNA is TGCGCCAGCAGTTTGGGAAGGACTAGCGGGATCCTCGAGCAGTACTTC. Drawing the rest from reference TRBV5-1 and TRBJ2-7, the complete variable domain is KAGVTQTPRYLIKTRGQQVTLSCSPISGHRSVSWYQQTPGQGLQFLFEYFSETQRNKGNFPGRFSGRQFSNSRSEMNVSTLELGDSALYLCASSLGRTSGILEQYFGPGTRLTVT.

DNA of the CDR3: TGCAGCGTTGGGGCGGGCACTGAAGCTTTCTTT. This encodes CSVGAGTEAFF. The chain employs TRBV29-1 and TRBJ1-1; no reliable D call. From germline, CDR1 is SQVTM and CDR2 ANQGSEA. V gave up 4 bases and J gave up 4 bases, with 7 bases separating them. The CDR3 has 11 residues.

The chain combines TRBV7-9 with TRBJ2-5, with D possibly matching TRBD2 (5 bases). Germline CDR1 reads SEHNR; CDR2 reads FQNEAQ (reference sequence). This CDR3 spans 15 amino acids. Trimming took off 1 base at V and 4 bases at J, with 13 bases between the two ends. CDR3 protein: CASSLVTGVGETQYF. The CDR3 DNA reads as TGTGCCAGCAGCTTAGTTACCGGGGTCGGAGAGACCCAGTACTTC.

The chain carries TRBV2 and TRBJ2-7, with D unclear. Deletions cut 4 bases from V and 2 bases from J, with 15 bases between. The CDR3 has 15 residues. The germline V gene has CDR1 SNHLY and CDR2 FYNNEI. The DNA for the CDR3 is TGTGCCAGCAGTGGATTCCCGACGGAGACCTACGAGCAGTACTTC. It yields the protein CASSGFPTETYEQYF.

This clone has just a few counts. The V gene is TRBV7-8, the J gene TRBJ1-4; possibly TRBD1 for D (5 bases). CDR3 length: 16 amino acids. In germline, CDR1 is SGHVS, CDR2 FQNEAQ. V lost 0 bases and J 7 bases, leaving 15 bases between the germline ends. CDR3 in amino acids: CASSLALEGVGEKLFF. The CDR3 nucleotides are TGTGCCAGCAGCTTAGCCCTAGAAGGGGTGGGTGAAAAACTGTTTTTT.

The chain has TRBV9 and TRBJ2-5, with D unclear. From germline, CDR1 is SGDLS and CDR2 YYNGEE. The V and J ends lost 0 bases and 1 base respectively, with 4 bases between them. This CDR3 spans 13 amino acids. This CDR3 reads CASSVDIQETQYF. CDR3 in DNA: TGTGCCAGCAGCGTAGATATCCAAGAGACCCAGTACTTC.

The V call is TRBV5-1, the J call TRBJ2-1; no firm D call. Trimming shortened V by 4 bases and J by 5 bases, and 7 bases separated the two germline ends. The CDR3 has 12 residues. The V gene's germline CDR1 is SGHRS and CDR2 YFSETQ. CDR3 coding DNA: TGCGCCAGCAGCCAAGCTAACAATGAGCAGTTCTTC. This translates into CASSQANNEQFF.

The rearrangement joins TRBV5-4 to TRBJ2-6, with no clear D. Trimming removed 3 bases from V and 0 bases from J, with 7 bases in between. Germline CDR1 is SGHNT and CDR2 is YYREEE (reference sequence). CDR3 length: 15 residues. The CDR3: CASSSPGSGANVLTF. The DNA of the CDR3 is TGTGCCAGCAGCTCCCCAGGCTCTGGGGCCAACGTCCTGACTTTC.

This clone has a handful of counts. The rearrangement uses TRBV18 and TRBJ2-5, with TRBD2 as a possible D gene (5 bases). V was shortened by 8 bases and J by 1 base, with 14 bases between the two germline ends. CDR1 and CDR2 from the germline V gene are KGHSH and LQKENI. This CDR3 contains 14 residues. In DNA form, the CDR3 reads TGTGCCAGCGACACCAGAGGGTTCCAAGAGACCCAGTACTTC. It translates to CASDTRGFQETQYF.

CDR3 DNA sequence: TGCGCCAGCAGCCAGGGGTCCGGGGGCTTCTACAATGAGCAGTTCTTC. Translation gives CASSQGSGGFYNEQFF. The chain employs TRBV4-1 and TRBJ2-1; D tentatively reads TRBD1 or TRBD2 (6 bases each). There are 16 residues in the CDR3. CDR1 is MGHRA, CDR2 YSYEKL, per germline. Trimming stripped 3 bases from V and 3 bases from J, with 15 bases between.

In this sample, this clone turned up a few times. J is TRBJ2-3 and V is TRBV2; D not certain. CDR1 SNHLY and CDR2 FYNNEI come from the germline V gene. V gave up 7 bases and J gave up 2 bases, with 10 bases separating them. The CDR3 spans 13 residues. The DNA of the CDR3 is TGTGCCAGCAATAAGAAGCACACAGATACGCAGTATTTT. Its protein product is CASNKKHTDTQYF.

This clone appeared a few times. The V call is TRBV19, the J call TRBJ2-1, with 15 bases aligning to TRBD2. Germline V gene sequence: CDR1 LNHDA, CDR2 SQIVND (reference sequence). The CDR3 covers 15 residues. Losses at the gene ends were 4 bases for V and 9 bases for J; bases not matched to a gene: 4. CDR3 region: CASSRGLAGGTEQFF. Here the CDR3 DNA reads TGTGCCAGTAGTAGAGGACTAGCGGGAGGGACTGAGCAGTTCTTC. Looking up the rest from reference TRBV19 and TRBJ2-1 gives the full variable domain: DGGITQSPKYLFRKEGQNVTLSCEQNLNHDAMYWYRQDPGQGLRLIYYSQIVNDFQKGDIAEGYSVSREKKESFPLTVTSAQKNPTAFYLCASSRGLAGGTEQFFGPGTRLTVL.

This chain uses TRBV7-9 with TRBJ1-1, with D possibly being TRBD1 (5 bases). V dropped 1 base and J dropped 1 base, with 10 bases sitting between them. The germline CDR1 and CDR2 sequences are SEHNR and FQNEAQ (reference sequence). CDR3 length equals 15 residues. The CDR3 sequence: CASSLVARENTEAFF. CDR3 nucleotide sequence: TGTGCCAGCAGCTTAGTGGCCAGGGAGAACACTGAAGCTTTCTTT.

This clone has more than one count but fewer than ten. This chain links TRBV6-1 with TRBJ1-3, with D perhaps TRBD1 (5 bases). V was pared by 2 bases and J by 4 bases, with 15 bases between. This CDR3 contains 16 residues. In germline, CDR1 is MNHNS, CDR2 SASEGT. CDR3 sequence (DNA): TGTGCCAGCAGTGAAAACGTTTGGGGCCGCGGAAACACCATATATTTT. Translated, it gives CASSENVWGRGNTIYF.

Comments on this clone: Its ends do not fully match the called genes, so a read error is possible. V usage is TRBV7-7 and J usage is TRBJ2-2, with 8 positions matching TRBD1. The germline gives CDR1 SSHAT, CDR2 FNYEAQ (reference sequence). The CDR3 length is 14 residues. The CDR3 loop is CASSLNRGSGELFF. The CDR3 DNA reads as TGTGCTAGCAGCCTGAACAGGGGGTCCGGGGAGCTGTTTTTT.

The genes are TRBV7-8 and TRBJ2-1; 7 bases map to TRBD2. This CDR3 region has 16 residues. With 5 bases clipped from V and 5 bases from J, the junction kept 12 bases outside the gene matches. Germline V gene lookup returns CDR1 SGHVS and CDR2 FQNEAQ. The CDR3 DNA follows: TGTGCCAGCAGCACACGGGGGGACTCCGAGCACAATGAGCAGTTCTTC. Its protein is CASSTRGDSEHNEQFF.

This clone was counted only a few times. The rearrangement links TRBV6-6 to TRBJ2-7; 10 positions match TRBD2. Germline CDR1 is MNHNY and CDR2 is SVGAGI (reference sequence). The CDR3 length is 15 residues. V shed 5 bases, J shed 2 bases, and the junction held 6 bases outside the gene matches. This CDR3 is CASSPSGRATYEQYF. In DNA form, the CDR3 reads TGTGCCAGCAGTCCCAGCGGGAGGGCCACCTACGAGCAGTACTTC.

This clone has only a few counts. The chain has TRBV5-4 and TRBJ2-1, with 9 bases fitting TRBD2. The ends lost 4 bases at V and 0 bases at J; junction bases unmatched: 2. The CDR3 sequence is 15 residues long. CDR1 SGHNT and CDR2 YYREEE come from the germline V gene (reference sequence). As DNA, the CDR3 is TGTGCCAGCAGCGCGGGAGGGAGCTCCTACAATGAGCAGTTCTTC. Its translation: CASSAGGSSYNEQFF.

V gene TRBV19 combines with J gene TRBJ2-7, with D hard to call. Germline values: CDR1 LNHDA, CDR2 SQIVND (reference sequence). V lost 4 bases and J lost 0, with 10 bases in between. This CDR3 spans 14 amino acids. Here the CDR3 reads CASSKDVNSYEQYF. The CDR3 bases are TGTGCCAGTAGTAAGGACGTAAACTCCTACGAGCAGTACTTC.

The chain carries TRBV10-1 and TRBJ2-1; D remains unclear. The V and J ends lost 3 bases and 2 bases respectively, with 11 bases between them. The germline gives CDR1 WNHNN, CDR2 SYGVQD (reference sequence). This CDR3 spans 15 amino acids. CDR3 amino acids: CASSDPSSPYNEQFF. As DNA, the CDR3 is TGCGCCAGCAGTGACCCCAGTAGCCCCTACAATGAGCAGTTCTTC.

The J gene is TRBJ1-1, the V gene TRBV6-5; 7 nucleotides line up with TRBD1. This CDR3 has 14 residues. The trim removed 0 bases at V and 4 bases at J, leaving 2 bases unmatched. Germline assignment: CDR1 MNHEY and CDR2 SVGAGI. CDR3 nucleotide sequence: TGTGCCAGCAGTTACTCCACAGGGGCCACTGAAGCTTTCTTT. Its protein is CASSYSTGATEAFF.

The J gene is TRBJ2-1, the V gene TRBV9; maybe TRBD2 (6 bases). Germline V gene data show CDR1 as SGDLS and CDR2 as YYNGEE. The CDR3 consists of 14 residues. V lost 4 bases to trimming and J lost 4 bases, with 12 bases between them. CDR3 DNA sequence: TGTGCCAGCAGCTCCCACAGCGGGTACAATGAGCAGTTCTTC. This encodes CASSSHSGYNEQFF.

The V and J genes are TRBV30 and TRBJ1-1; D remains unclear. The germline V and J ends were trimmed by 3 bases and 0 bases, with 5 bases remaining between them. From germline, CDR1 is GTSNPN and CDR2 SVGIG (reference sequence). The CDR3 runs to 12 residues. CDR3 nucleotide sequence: TGTGCCTGGAGCATGGTGAACACTGAAGCTTTCTTT. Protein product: CAWSMVNTEAFF.

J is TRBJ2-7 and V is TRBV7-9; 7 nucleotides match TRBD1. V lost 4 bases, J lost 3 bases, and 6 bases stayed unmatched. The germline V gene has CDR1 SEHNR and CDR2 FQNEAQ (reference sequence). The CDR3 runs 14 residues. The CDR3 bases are TGTGCCAGCAGCTCAAAGGGACAGAACTACGAGCAGTACTTC. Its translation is CASSSKGQNYEQYF.

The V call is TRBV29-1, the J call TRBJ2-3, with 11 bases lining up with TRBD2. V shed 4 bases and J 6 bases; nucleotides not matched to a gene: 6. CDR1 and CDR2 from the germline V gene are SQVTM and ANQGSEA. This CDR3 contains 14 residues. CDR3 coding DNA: TGCAGCGTTGCGACTAGCGGGGAATGGGATACGCAGTATTTT. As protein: CSVATSGEWDTQYF.

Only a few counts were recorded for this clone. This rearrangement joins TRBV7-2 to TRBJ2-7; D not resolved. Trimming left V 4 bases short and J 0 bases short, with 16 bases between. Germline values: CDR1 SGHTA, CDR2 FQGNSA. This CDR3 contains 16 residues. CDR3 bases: TGTGCCAGCAGCTCGCCGGATGCGGTCGTCTCCTACGAGCAGTACTTC. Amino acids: CASSSPDAVVSYEQYF.

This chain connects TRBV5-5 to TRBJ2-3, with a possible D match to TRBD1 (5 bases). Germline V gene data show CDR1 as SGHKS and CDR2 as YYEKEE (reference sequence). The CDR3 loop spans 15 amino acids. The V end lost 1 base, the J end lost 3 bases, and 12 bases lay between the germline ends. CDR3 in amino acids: CASSLLTEITDTQYF. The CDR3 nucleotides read TGTGCCAGCAGCTTGCTGACAGAGATTACAGATACGCAGTATTTT. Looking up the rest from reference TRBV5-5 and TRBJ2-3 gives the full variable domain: DAGVTQSPTHLIKTRGQQVTLRCSPISGHKSVSWYQQVLGQGPQFIFQYYEKEERGRGNFPDRFSARQFPNYSSELNVNALLLGDSALYLCASSLLTEITDTQYFGPGTRLTVL.

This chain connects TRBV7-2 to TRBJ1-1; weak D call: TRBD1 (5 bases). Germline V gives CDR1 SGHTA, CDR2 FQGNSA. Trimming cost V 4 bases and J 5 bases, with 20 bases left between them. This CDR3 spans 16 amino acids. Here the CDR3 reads CASSSGRAGLGTEAFF. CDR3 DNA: TGTGCCAGCAGCTCAGGCCGAGCGGGGCTGGGTACTGAAGCTTTCTTT.